Listed below are T cell receptor beta chains from one sample, sequenced in a study of lymphopenia after photon versus proton radiotherapy. Sequencing used immunoSEQ multiplex PCR; TCRdb keeps in-frame clones, though not all of them. The table includes 52,000 or so clones, around 90% detected once. The input for sequencing was peripheral blood, taken from a patient treated with photon-based radiotherapy. These receptors were collected from a middle-aged woman with cholangiocarcinoma. Each CDR3 is given with its conserved first and last residue. D genes are given only for firm matches. The size of a clone is reported for some rows only, either as once, few or many, or as a class for expanded clones.

>TRBV7-2|NA|NA|TRBJ2-3
CASRSQGADTQYF
TGTGCCAGCAGGTCTCAAGGGGCGGATACGCAGTATTTT
>TRBV19|TRBD1|once|TRBJ2-3
CASSIGQGMPDTQYF
TGTGCCAGTAGTATAGGACAGGGGATGCCAGATACGCAGTATTTT
>TRBV5-6|NA|NA|TRBJ1-4
CASSPWGSWDEKLFF
TGTGCCAGCAGCCCCTGGGGCTCTTGGGATGAAAAACTGTTTTTT
>TRBV6-1|NA|NA|TRBJ2-2
CASSQTGELFF
TGTGCCAGCAGTCAAACCGGGGAGCTGTTTTTT
>TRBV19|TRBD1|NA|TRBJ2-7
CASSLGTAYEQYF
TGTGCCAGTAGCCTCGGGACAGCCTACGAGCAGTACTTC
>TRBV7-8|NA|NA|TRBJ2-6
CASSLFSGANVLTF
TGTGCCAGCAGCTTATTCTCTGGGGCCAACGTCCTGACTTTC
>TRBV11-2|NA|NA|TRBJ2-3
CASSLDQVTDTQYF
TGTGCCAGCAGCTTAGATCAGGTGACAGATACGCAGTATTTT
>TRBV19|NA|NA|TRBJ1-1
CASSTTRDWQPNTEAFF
TGTGCCAGTAGTACCACCCGAGACTGGCAGCCAAACACTGAAGCTTTCTTT
>TRBV2|NA|once|TRBJ2-3
CASSEGPTQYF
TGTGCCAGCAGTGAGGGCCCGACGCAGTATTTT
>TRBV7-2|TRBD2|NA|TRBJ2-7
CASSSRGGSYEQYF
TGTGCCAGCAGCTCACGGGGGGGATCCTACGAGCAGTACTTC
>TRBV14|NA|NA|TRBJ2-2
CASSQGNTGELFF
TGTGCCAGCAGCCAAGGAAACACCGGGGAGCTGTTTTTT
>TRBV14|NA|NA|TRBJ2-7
CASSQEVGPYEQYF
TGTGCCAGCAGCCAAGAAGTAGGACCCTACGAGCAGTACTTC
>TRBV11-1|TRBD1|NA|TRBJ2-1
CASSSRDRSSYNEQFF
TGTGCCAGCAGCTCCAGGGACAGGAGCTCCTACAATGAGCAGTTCTTC
>TRBV5-5|NA|NA|TRBJ1-1
CASSFEGALNTEAFF
TGTGCCAGCAGCTTCGAAGGAGCCCTGAACACTGAAGCTTTCTTT
>TRBV7-8|NA|NA|TRBJ1-5
CATTGLGGPAGAWPQHF
TGTGCCACTACTGGCTTGGGGGGGCCGGCTGGTGCTTGGCCCCAGCATTTT
>TRBV4-1|NA|NA|TRBJ1-4
CASSQVYEKLFF
TGCGCCAGCAGCCAAGTATACGAAAAACTGTTTTTT
>TRBV28|NA|NA|TRBJ1-1
CASSLHSRTEAFF
TGTGCCAGCAGTTTACACAGCCGTACTGAAGCTTTCTTT
>TRBV5-1|TRBD1|NA|TRBJ2-7
CASSFGTGAGEQYF
TGCGCCAGCAGCTTTGGGACAGGGGCCGGAGAGCAGTACTTC
>TRBV4-1|NA|NA|TRBJ2-2
CASSQSTGELFF
TGCGCCAGCAGCCAGTCGACCGGGGAGCTGTTTTTT
>TRBV7-9|NA|NA|TRBJ1-4
CASSHNGWGTNEKLFF
TGTGCCAGCAGCCATAACGGCTGGGGAACTAATGAAAAACTGTTTTTT
>TRBV9|NA|NA|TRBJ1-4
CASSVSGEKLFF
TGTGCCAGCAGCGTATCGGGAGAAAAACTGTTTTTT
>TRBV5-1|NA|NA|TRBJ2-2
CASSLVGGRTGELFF
TGCGCCAGCAGCTTGGTAGGAGGGAGGACCGGGGAGCTGTTTTTT
>TRBV9|TRBD2|NA|TRBJ2-7
CASSPRLADSSYEQYF
TGTGCCAGCAGCCCACGACTAGCGGATAGCTCCTACGAGCAGTACTTC
>TRBV5-1|TRBD2|NA|TRBJ2-1
CASSLGSSGVENEQFF
TGCGCCAGCAGCTTGGGGTCCAGCGGGGTGGAGAATGAGCAGTTCTTC
>TRBV12-5|NA|NA|TRBJ1-1
CASGLGLDTLREAFF
TGTGCTAGTGGTTTGGGTCTAGACACGCTCAGGGAAGCTTTCTTT
>TRBV5-1|NA|NA|TRBJ2-2
CASSLAYFMGELFF
TGCGCCAGCAGCTTGGCTTATTTCATGGGGGAGCTGTTTTTT
>TRBV27|TRBD1|NA|TRBJ1-1
CASSFGRGLEAFF
TGTGCCAGCAGTTTCGGCAGGGGGCTGGAAGCTTTCTTT
>TRBV2|TRBD1|NA|TRBJ2-7
CASSPRTGTGGFEQYF
TGTGCCAGCAGTCCCCGAACCGGGACAGGGGGCTTCGAGCAGTACTTC
>TRBV13|NA|NA|TRBJ1-1
CASSSPTIGDTEAFF
TGTGCCAGCAGCTCACCGACCATCGGGGACACTGAAGCTTTCTTT
>TRBV28|NA|NA|TRBJ2-7
CASSLQWQSPYEQYF
TGTGCCAGCAGTTTGCAGTGGCAGTCACCCTACGAGCAGTACTTC
>TRBV5-6|TRBD1|NA|TRBJ2-7
CASSLPGTGDHEQYF
TGTGCCAGCAGCTTACCCGGGACAGGGGATCACGAGCAGTACTTC
>TRBV28|TRBD1|NA|TRBJ1-2
CASSYRDRVFGGYTF
TGTGCCAGCAGTTATAGGGACAGGGTTTTTGGCGGCTACACCTTC
>TRBV11-1|TRBD2|NA|TRBJ2-1
CASRATSGSYNEQFF
TGTGCCAGCAGGGCTACTAGCGGGTCCTACAATGAGCAGTTCTTC
>TRBV28|NA|NA|TRBJ1-2
CASSSGASIYGYTF
TGTGCCAGCAGTTCAGGGGCATCAATCTATGGCTACACCTTC
>TRBV27|TRBD2|NA|TRBJ2-3
CASSFRTSGNADTQYF
TGTGCCAGCAGTTTCCGGACTAGCGGGAATGCAGATACGCAGTATTTT
>TRBV5-1|NA|NA|TRBJ2-3
CASSLSRVTDTQYF
TGCGCCAGCAGCTTATCTCGGGTCACAGATACGCAGTATTTT
>TRBV28|NA|NA|TRBJ1-2
CASSLFANYGYTF
TGTGCCAGCAGTTTATTCGCTAACTATGGCTACACCTTC
>TRBV7-9|TRBD1|NA|TRBJ2-7
CASSFGQGSNEQYF
TGTGCCAGCAGCTTTGGACAGGGCTCGAACGAGCAGTACTTC
>TRBV27|NA|NA|TRBJ2-1
CASTPRSYNEQFF
TGTGCCAGCACTCCCCGCTCCTACAATGAGCAGTTCTTC
>TRBV7-2|NA|NA|TRBJ1-1
CASSLLGPPLTEAFF
TGTGCCAGCAGCTTATTGGGCCCACCGTTGACTGAAGCTTTCTTT
>TRBV19|NA|NA|TRBJ1-1
CASTTGTGLFMNTEAFF
TGTGCCAGCACTACGGGGACGGGACTTTTCATGAACACTGAAGCTTTCTTT